This entry is about one T cell receptor beta chain. What this receptor recognizes is not known. It has no much larger one-base neighbor in the sample; base qualities were not kept. Peripheral blood and lesional scalp punch biopsies were obtained from patients with alopecia areata. PBMCs were separated by density centrifugation and stained for CD3, CD4 and CD8, after which CD4+ and CD8+ T cells were sorted on a FACSAria. CDR1 and CDR2 (SEHNR, FQNEAQ) derive from the germline V gene (reference sequence). Taken from cysteine to phenylalanine, the CDR3 has 14 residues. Solely the CDR3 DNA is kept, with 42 bases framed from the first base. V is cut by 4 bases and J by 0 bases, and the space between the germline ends is 7 bases. The sample originates from a study of CD8+ T cells in alopecia areata (dated by TCRdb to 2016 to 2019). Regarding the research as a whole: Treated patients were enrolled in an open-label pilot trial of oral tofacitinib at 5 to 10 mg twice daily for moderate-to-severe alopecia areata. RNA came from the PAXgene miRNA kit for fixed scalp, the miRNeasy kit for PBMCs, and the RNeasy kit for mouse skin. High-throughput TCRbeta sequencing was used to examine T cell clonal expansion in alopecia areata in both the C3H/HeJ mouse model and human patients. Scalp tissue and sorted CD4+ and CD8+ peripheral blood T cells from patchy and totalis/universalis alopecia areata patients and from healthy controls were covered by human TCRbeta sequencing. Tofacitinib-treated patients had biopsies at baseline and at 4 and 24 weeks of treatment, with a later scalp biopsy in several patients. TCRbeta CDR3 regions were amplified by immunoSEQ multiplex PCR using 35 Vbeta forward and 13 Jbeta reverse primers. Scalp clonality was compared among normal scalp (n=4), patchy alopecia areata scalp (n=8), and alopecia totalis/universalis scalp (n=8). Tofacitinib was given for 6 to 18 months, followed by 6 months of follow-up off drug to assess delayed response and recurrence.

General conclusions and limits of the study: Lesional scalp, especially in alopecia totalis/universalis, showed higher clonality and more expanded CD8+ clones than normal scalp, suggesting antigenic drive. TCR sequences shared between patients were less clear than in mice, possibly partly because of HLA diversity in the patient population. Resident alphabeta T cells in normal human skin are also sequenced, complicating scalp TCR repertoire analysis, unlike mouse skin dominated by gammadelta T cells.

Receptors were amplified or captured by the immunoSEQ multiplex PCR assay. To provide template for TCR sequencing, every sample had RNA extracted and reverse transcribed into cDNA. SuperScript III was used to make first-strand cDNA, primed with a 2:1 mix of oligo-dT and random hexamers. Amplification bias was assessed with a synthetic immune receptor repertoire, and residual bias was removed computationally. In the authors' own workflow: Raw reads were preprocessed to remove errors, and CDR3 was defined by IMGT conventions from the conserved cysteine to phenylalanine. Clonality was computed as 1 minus the Shannon entropy, with the entropy normalized by log2 of the number of productive unique TCRs. Scalp TCRbeta sequences were cross-referenced with sorted blood CD4 and CD8 repertoires so that the CD4 or CD8 identity of scalp clones could be inferred. As stored in TCRdb, this immuneACCESS dataset retains in-frame rearrangements with V and J assigned. A fraction of the clones does not appear; measured against another copy, unresolved V genes explain less than half of the discrepancy, and the remainder lacks a known reason. The DNA gave D and trimming, while V, J and clone size come from that table. This sample lists around 160,000 clones; around 47% were detected once. The ten largest clones add up to about 6.4% of the sample.

Material: CD4+ T cells sorted from blood. This clonotype was sampled from a human donor with alopecia areata. The chain couples TRBV7-9 to TRBJ2-4, with no reliable assignment of the D segment. In nucleotide form, the sequence is TGTGCCAGCAGCTACACCCTAGCCAAAAACATTCAGTACTTC. It specifies CASSYTLAKNIQYF.